The 29 T cell receptor beta chains below come from one sample, sequenced in a study of CD8 T cells in Susac syndrome. Random hexamers were used to reverse transcribe roughly 0.45 to 1 ug of RNA. MiXCR, run by TCRdb on the immunoSEQ multiplex PCR reads, gives a single entry per CDR3 protein. The sample has 95,000 to 150,000 distinct CDR3 sequences; roughly 94% are singletons. Sequencing was performed on CD8+ T cells from PBMCs. The source of these receptors is a human donor with Susac syndrome.

This clonotype was seen a single time. One end of the junction fails to match germline, which may point to a read error. This chain uses TRBV4-3 with TRBJ1-3; no clear D. This CDR3 has 14 amino acids. Germline CDR1 and CDR2: LGHNA and YSLEER. The CDR3 DNA is TGCGCCAGCAGCCAAGAGGGCTCTGAAAACACCATATATTTT. Its protein product is CASSQEGSENTIYF.

The chain recombines TRBV7-8 with TRBJ1-4, with unresolved D. The CDR3 length is 14 residues. CDR1 and CDR2 (germline): SGHVS, FQNEAQ. Trimming removed 5 bases at V and 4 bases at J, with 11 bases between. In DNA, the CDR3 is TGTGCCAGCAGCCGCGGGCCTGATAATGAAAAACTGTTTTTT. Residues: CASSRGPDNEKLFF.

V is TRBV15 and J is TRBJ1-2; TRBD1 matches at 7 bases. The CDR3 covers 14 residues. Germline CDR1 is LNHNV and CDR2 is YYDKDF (reference sequence). The junction had 6 bases not matched to a gene; V was cut back by 0 bases and J by 8 bases. Written as DNA, the CDR3 is TGTGCCACCAGCAGAGAGATTGACAGGGCGGGCTACACCTTC. This codes for CATSREIDRAGYTF.

The rearrangement uses TRBV15 and TRBJ2-5; maybe TRBD2 (6 bases). Germline V lookup: CDR1 LNHNV, CDR2 YYDKDF (reference sequence). This CDR3 region has 15 residues. V dropped 6 bases and J dropped 4 bases, with 18 bases sitting between them. The CDR3 loop is CATREGRLGGETQYF. The CDR3 bases are TGTGCCACCAGAGAGGGGAGGTTAGGTGGAGAGACCCAGTACTTC.

V usage is TRBV4-3 and J usage is TRBJ1-2; TRBD1 matches 8 bases. CDR1 LGHNA and CDR2 YSLEER come from the germline V gene. The CDR3 runs to 15 residues. Losses at the gene ends were 4 bases for V and 4 bases for J; bases not matched to a gene: 8. The CDR3 spells CASSRGTGGFYGYTF. The CDR3 DNA follows: TGCGCCAGCAGCCGAGGGACAGGAGGTTTCTATGGCTACACCTTC.

The chain carries TRBV4-2 and TRBJ2-3; no firm D call. Trimming pared 3 bases from V and 2 bases from J, leaving 6 bases between. The CDR3 runs to 13 residues. Germline V CDR1 and CDR2: LGHNA, YNFKEQ. Here the CDR3 DNA reads TGTGCCAGCAGCCAGGCTCCCACAGATACGCAGTATTTT. This sequence encodes CASSQAPTDTQYF.

The chain has TRBV9 and TRBJ2-5; D is perhaps TRBD2 (6 bases). Trimming cost V 0 bases and J 7 bases, with 13 bases left between them. The CDR3 is made up of 14 amino acids. Germline CDR1 reads SGDLS; CDR2 reads YYNGEE. DNA of the CDR3: TGTGCCAGCAGCGTAGCGGGGGACTTGGGGACCCAGTACTTC. Translation gives CASSVAGDLGTQYF.

This clonotype appeared a single time. V is TRBV2 and J is TRBJ2-7; 7 bases map to TRBD2. There are 14 residues in the CDR3. Germline CDR1 SNHLY, CDR2 FYNNEI. V lost 6 bases and J lost 3; bases outside the gene matches: 8. The CDR3 DNA follows: TGTGCCAGCAGCGGGGGGAACAGTAACTACGAGCAGTACTTC. Its translation: CASSGGNSNYEQYF. The entire variable domain, with the rest obtained from reference TRBV2 and TRBJ2-7, is as follows: EPEVTQTPSHQVTQMGQEVILRCVPISNHLYFYWYRQILGQKVEFLVSFYNNEISEKSEIFDDQFSVERPDGSNFTLKIRSTKLEDSAMYFCASSGGNSNYEQYFGPGTRLTVT.

The chain combines TRBV9 with TRBJ1-2; the D gene is possibly TRBD1 (5 bases). The CDR3 is 14 residues long. Germline values: CDR1 SGDLS, CDR2 YYNGEE. Between the trimmed V and J ends, which lost 0 bases and 9 bases, there was a span of 15 bases. CDR3 DNA: TGTGCCAGCAGCGTAGTGCCCCTAACAGGAAGCTACACCTTC. It translates to CASSVVPLTGSYTF. The variable domain in full, completed from reference TRBV9 and TRBJ1-2, reads DSGVTQTPKHLITATGQRVTLRCSPRSGDLSVYWYQQSLDQGLQFLIQYYNGEERAKGNILERFSAQQFPDLHSELNLSSLELGDSALYFCASSVVPLTGSYTFGSGTRLTVV.

The CDR3 nucleotides read TGTGCCAGCAGTTTATCAGGAAAACTGTTTTTT. Protein sequence: CASSLSGKLFF. The V gene is TRBV27, the J gene TRBJ1-4, with unresolved D. CDR3 length equals 11 residues. Germline V gene data show CDR1 as MNHEY and CDR2 as SMNVEV (reference sequence). With 0 bases removed from V and 10 bases from J, the gap between germline ends came to 3 bases.

The J gene is TRBJ1-5, the V gene TRBV27, with TRBD1 as a possible D gene (6 bases). The ends were cut back, 8 bases at V and 0 bases at J, with 11 bases in the middle. CDR3 length equals 14 residues. From germline, CDR1 is MNHEY and CDR2 SMNVEV (reference sequence). DNA for the CDR3: TGTGCCAGCTCCTCAGGGGATAGCAATCAGCCCCAGCATTTT. It specifies CASSSGDSNQPQHF.

The J gene is TRBJ1-2, the V gene TRBV6-5; 7 bases align to TRBD1. Germline values: CDR1 MNHEY, CDR2 SVGAGI. V gave up 0 bases and J gave up 6 bases; unmatched junction bases: 4. This CDR3 is built from 14 residues. The CDR3 loop is CASSYSLTGNGYTF. Written as DNA, the CDR3 is TGTGCCAGCAGTTACTCCCTGACAGGGAATGGCTACACCTTC.

The gene calls are TRBV27 and TRBJ1-2, with D possibly matching TRBD1 (5 bases). V lost 3 bases, J lost 4 bases, and 12 bases lay in between. The CDR3 runs 14 residues. From germline, CDR1 is MNHEY and CDR2 SMNVEV (reference sequence). The CDR3 loop is CASSFSGEFYGYTF. The CDR3 bases are TGTGCCAGCAGTTTTTCGGGGGAGTTCTATGGCTACACCTTC.

The chain combines TRBV29-1 with TRBJ1-2, with a possible D match to TRBD1 (5 bases). This CDR3 comprises 14 residues. Trimming left V 1 base short and J 6 bases short, with 15 bases between. Germline V gene sequence: CDR1 SQVTM, CDR2 ANQGSEA. The CDR3 sequence is CSVEVGLTADGYTF. CDR3 DNA: TGCAGCGTTGAAGTGGGGCTGACAGCAGATGGCTACACCTTC.

The chain recombines TRBV27 with TRBJ2-7; TRBD1 matches 12 bases. The CDR3 has 13 amino acids. Germline-derived CDR1 and CDR2 are MNHEY and SMNVEV (reference sequence). The V gene end was trimmed by 4 bases and the J gene end by 11 bases; junction bases not matched to a gene: 6. CDR3 protein: CASSWDRGQAEYF. CDR3 nucleotides: TGTGCCAGCAGTTGGGACAGGGGGCAGGCCGAGTACTTC.

The chain recombines TRBV20-1 with TRBJ2-1, with unresolved D. This CDR3 is built from 15 residues. V lost 1 base and J lost 8, with 18 bases in between. The germline V gene encodes CDR1 DFQATT and CDR2 SNEGSKA (reference sequence). The DNA for the CDR3 is TGCAGTGCTAGAGGGCCAACCGGGCCCCCATATGAGCAGTTCTTC. Protein sequence: CSARGPTGPPYEQFF.

The chain couples TRBV29-1 to TRBJ1-2, with 7 bases fitting TRBD1. J lost 2 bases, V lost 7 bases, and 7 bases had no gene match. There are 13 residues in the CDR3. The germline CDR1 and CDR2 sequences are SQVTM and ANQGSEA. The CDR3 bases are TGCAGCGCTAAGGGGACAGAGAACTATGGCTACACCTTC. Protein product: CSAKGTENYGYTF.

The CDR3 coding sequence is TGTGCCAGCAGCGAGGATGGGGGGAGCACAGATACGCAGTATTTT. It is translated as CASSEDGGSTDTQYF. This chain uses TRBV9 with TRBJ2-3, with D possibly TRBD2 on 6 matching bases. Trimming took 3 bases from V and 0 from J, leaving 11 bases between them. The CDR3 loop spans 15 amino acids. Looked up from germline, CDR1 is SGDLS and CDR2 is YYNGEE.

The chain couples TRBV3-1 to TRBJ2-2, with D perhaps TRBD1 or TRBD2 (6 bases each). V was shortened by 3 bases and J by 4 bases, with 15 bases between the two germline ends. Germline CDR1 LGHDT, CDR2 YNNKEL (reference sequence). This CDR3 is 16 amino acids long. DNA for the CDR3: TGTGCCAGCAGCCACCCCCTCCGGGGGCGCACCGGGGAGCTGTTTTTT. This translates into CASSHPLRGRTGELFF.

V gene TRBV16 combines with J gene TRBJ1-5, with a tentative D call TRBD1 (6 bases). V lost 5 bases to trimming and J lost 4 bases, with 9 bases between them. CDR1 KGHSY and CDR2 FQNENV come from the germline V gene. CDR3 length: 13 residues. CDR3 protein: CASSSTGNQPQHF. CDR3 in DNA: TGTGCCAGCAGCTCGACAGGTAATCAGCCCCAGCATTTT.

V is TRBV7-2 and J is TRBJ2-1, with D maybe TRBD1 (6 bases). This CDR3 has 16 residues. CDR1 SGHTA and CDR2 FQGNSA come from the germline V gene. V lost 0 bases to trimming and J lost 6 bases, with 15 bases between them. The CDR3 DNA is TGTGCCAGCAGCTTAGCTTCTAACAGGGAGAGCAATGAGCAGTTCTTC. Translating it yields CASSLASNRESNEQFF. Based on the CDR3 plus reference TRBV7-2 and TRBJ2-1, the full variable domain is GAGVSQSPSNKVTEKGKDVELRCDPISGHTALYWYRQSLGQGLEFLIYFQGNSAPDKSGLPSDRFSAERTGGSVSTLTIQRTQQEDSAVYLCASSLASNRESNEQFFGPGTRLTVL.

The rearrangement links TRBV3-1 to TRBJ2-5; 7 bases match TRBD2. The V segment lost 3 bases and the J segment 5 bases; nucleotides outside the gene matches: 12. CDR3 length equals 16 residues. CDR1 is LGHDT and CDR2 is YNNKEL in the germline V gene (reference sequence). The DNA for the CDR3 is TGTGCCAGCAGCCACGGAATTGGACTAGTGCGGGAGACCCAGTACTTC. It is translated as CASSHGIGLVRETQYF.

The genes are TRBV7-9 and TRBJ2-7; possible D gene TRBD2, 5 bases. This CDR3 region has 14 residues. Germline lookup yields CDR1 SEHNR and CDR2 FQNEAQ (reference sequence). The V and J ends lost 3 bases and 3 bases respectively, with 12 bases between them. The CDR3 sequence is CASSFEDGDYEQYF. CDR3 in DNA: TGTGCCAGCAGCTTTGAGGACGGGGACTACGAGCAGTACTTC. Looking up the rest from reference TRBV7-9 and TRBJ2-7 gives the full variable domain: DTGVSQNPRHKITKRGQNVTFRCDPISEHNRLYWYRQTLGQGPEFLTYFQNEAQLEKSRLLSDRFSAERPKGSFSTLEIQRTEQGDSAMYLCASSFEDGDYEQYFGPGTRLTVT.

The CDR3 protein is CASTSNARDGYTF. CDR3 sequence (DNA): TGTGCCAGCACCTCTAACGCCAGGGATGGCTACACCTTC. The rearrangement joins TRBV7-9 to TRBJ1-2; weak D call: TRBD1 (5 bases). This CDR3 region has 13 residues. In germline, CDR1 is SEHNR, CDR2 FQNEAQ (reference sequence). Deletions cut 7 bases from V and 6 bases from J, with 15 bases between.

The chain uses TRBV9 and TRBJ1-5; D ambiguous. CDR1 and CDR2 from the germline V gene are SGDLS and YYNGEE. The CDR3 is made up of 14 amino acids. Deletions cut 0 bases from V and 9 bases from J, with 13 bases between. CDR3 residues: CASSVGGDLLPQHF. In DNA, the CDR3 is TGTGCCAGCAGCGTAGGAGGCGACCTCTTGCCCCAGCATTTT.

This sequence joins TRBV7-2 and TRBJ2-5, with 11 bases matching TRBD2. From germline, CDR1 is SGHTA and CDR2 FQGNSA. The J segment lost 8 bases and the V segment lost 5 bases, leaving 10 bases of the junction unmatched. The CDR3 has 15 amino acids. This chain's CDR3 is CASSRTSGGWLTQYF. CDR3 DNA sequence: TGTGCCAGCAGCAGAACTAGCGGGGGCTGGCTAACCCAGTACTTC.

V and J are TRBV20-1 and TRBJ1-4, with 7 bases lining up with TRBD1. The length of the CDR3 is 15 residues. Germline loops: CDR1 DFQATT, CDR2 SNEGSKA (reference sequence). V trimming: 1 base; J trimming: 7 bases; junction bases outside the gene matches: 9. The CDR3 DNA follows: TGCAGTGCTAGAGGAATCAGGGGGATCGTTGAAAAACTGTTTTTT. Protein sequence: CSARGIRGIVEKLFF.

The V and J genes are TRBV7-2 and TRBJ1-5, with D possibly being TRBD1 (6 bases). The CDR3 is 15 amino acids. The germline V and J ends were trimmed by 3 bases and 3 bases, with 12 bases remaining between them. Germline assignment: CDR1 SGHTA and CDR2 FQGNSA. The CDR3 loop reads CASSLGGRFNQPQHF. CDR3 nucleotides: TGTGCCAGCAGCTTGGGGGGGCGTTTCAATCAGCCCCAGCATTTT.

The chain joins TRBV4-1 to TRBJ2-5, with 8 positions matching TRBD2. The trim removed 0 bases at V and 10 bases at J, leaving 1 base unmatched. CDR1 is MGHRA, CDR2 YSYEKL, per germline. CDR3 length equals 12 residues. CDR3 amino acids: CASSQERGDQYF. Here the CDR3 DNA reads TGCGCCAGCAGCCAAGAGCGGGGGGACCAGTACTTC.